Listed here are 7 T cell receptor beta chains from one sample, sequenced in a study of blood T cell repertoires in COVID-19. The data were produced by immunoSEQ multiplex PCR, yet TCRdb's version contains in-frame clones alone and is incomplete. In the table there are roughly 170,000 clones, about 87% of which are singletons. The sample taken for sequencing was peripheral blood. Receptors were obtained from a young woman who had recovered from COVID-19.

The rearrangement links TRBV19 to TRBJ1-4, with D perhaps TRBD1 (6 bases). The V gene lost 4 bases and the J gene lost 4 bases, with 13 bases spanning the gap. The length of the CDR3 is 15 residues. Germline V lookup: CDR1 LNHDA, CDR2 SQIVND (reference sequence). The CDR3 DNA reads as TGTGCCAGTAGTAGAGGGGGACGGAGTAATGAAAAACTGTTTTTT. Protein: CASSRGGRSNEKLFF.

This rearrangement joins TRBV5-1 to TRBJ2-3, with 9 bases identical to TRBD1. The CDR3 totals 16 residues. V lost 3 bases and J lost 7; bases outside the gene matches: 12. CDR1 is SGHRS and CDR2 is YFSETQ in the germline V gene. The CDR3 is CASSYGKQGAGNTQYF. The CDR3 DNA reads TGCGCCAGCAGCTATGGAAAACAGGGGGCGGGAAATACGCAGTATTTT.

The chain links TRBV7-3 to TRBJ2-2; D may be TRBD1 (5 bases). The V and J ends lost 1 base and 1 base respectively, with 10 bases between them. Germline CDR1 is SGHTA and CDR2 is FQGTGA. This CDR3 spans 16 amino acids. In DNA form, the CDR3 reads TGTGCCAGCAGCTTAAATCCAGGGATGAACACCGGGGAGCTGTTTTTT. This encodes CASSLNPGMNTGELFF.

This chain joins TRBV18 and TRBJ2-7; 7 nucleotides agree with TRBD1. The CDR3 has 17 amino acids. The junction had 14 bases not matched to a gene; V was cut back by 4 bases and J by 2 bases. Germline values: CDR1 KGHSH, CDR2 LQKENI. The CDR3 DNA sequence: TGTGCCAGCTCACAAGACACCTGGACAGGAAAAACCTACGAGCAGTACGTC. It specifies CASSQDTWTGKTYEQYV.

The chain combines TRBV5-1 with TRBJ1-3; D is unresolved. The V gene's germline CDR1 is SGHRS and CDR2 YFSETQ. The CDR3 loop spans 17 amino acids. V shed 0 bases and J shed 1 base, with 14 bases lying between them. Written as DNA, the CDR3 is TGCGCCAGCAGCTTGGATACCCCGGGTTATTCTGGAAACACCATATATTTT. It yields the protein CASSLDTPGYSGNTIYF.

The rearrangement joins TRBV6-5 to TRBJ1-6, with 9 nucleotides matching TRBD1. The CDR3 consists of 13 residues. Germline CDR1 is MNHEY and CDR2 is SVGAGI. With V trimmed by 10 bases and J by 10 bases, 8 bases remained unmatched. The CDR3: CATRQGGRSPLHF. CDR3 DNA sequence: TGTGCCACCCGACAGGGGGGAAGGTCACCCCTCCACTTT.

The V gene is TRBV5-1, the J gene TRBJ2-1, with D perhaps TRBD1 (7 bases). From germline, CDR1 is SGHRS and CDR2 YFSETQ. The length of the CDR3 is 15 residues. Trimming stripped 6 bases from V and 5 bases from J, with 18 bases between. DNA for the CDR3: TGCGCCAGCACGACTGAGACTAGGGGGCACAATGAGCAGTTCTTC. The encoded protein is CASTTETRGHNEQFF.